Listed below are T cell receptor beta chains from one sample, sequenced in a study of shared clonotypes between healthy human individuals. Profiled with immunoSEQ multiplex PCR; TCRdb holds only in-frame clones, not every one. The table records 2 million to 2.5 million clones, 95% of them present only once. Sequenced input: naive CD4+ T cells sorted from blood. The receptor set was obtained from a man aged 18-30 years in good health. Each CDR3 is given with its conserved first and last residue. The D gene is left open where the match is weak. Clone sizes are given selectively: once, few, many, or a class where the clone is expanded.

>NA|NA|TRBV21-1|TRBJ2-1
TGTGCCAGCAGCAATAGACAGGATCCCTACAATGAGCAGTTCTTC
CASSNRQDPYNEQFF
>NA|NA|TRBV9|TRBJ1-2
TGTGCCAGCAGCGTAGATGGGGGCTCAGGGGGCTACACCTTC
CASSVDGGSGGYTF
>TRBD1|once|TRBV27|TRBJ2-7
TGTGCCAGCCGGCTCCGACAGGGAGCAGGCTACGAGCAGTACTTC
CASRLRQGAGYEQYF
>NA|NA|TRBV4-1|TRBJ1-4
TGCGCCAGCAGCCAAAGGGATGGGGATGAAAAACTGTTTTTT
CASSQRDGDEKLFF
>TRBD1|NA|TRBV28|TRBJ2-7
TGTGCCAGCAGTCTAAAGACCGGGACAGGGAACTCCTACGAGCAGTACTTC
CASSLKTGTGNSYEQYF
>TRBD1|NA|TRBV2|TRBJ1-1
TGTGCCAGCAGCCAGACAGGGCCGGGCACTGAAGCTTTCTTT
CASSQTGPGTEAFF
>TRBD1|NA|TRBV30|TRBJ1-1
TGTGCCTGGGCCCGGGGGGGGACAGAATATGAAGCTTTCTTT
CAWARGGTEYEAFF
>NA|NA|TRBV6-1|TRBJ2-5
TGTGCCAGCAGTGAACAGGGCCTACAAGAGACCCAGTACTTC
CASSEQGLQETQYF
>NA|NA|TRBV6-5|TRBJ1-4
TGTGCCAGCAGTTACTCGGGGGGGACTAATGAAAAACTGTTTTTT
CASSYSGGTNEKLFF
>NA|NA|TRBV6-1|TRBJ2-7
TGTGCCAGCAAACTTCCGGGCAGCGTTGCCTACGAGCAGTACTTC
CASKLPGSVAYEQYF
>NA|NA|TRBV5-1|TRBJ2-5
TGCGCCAGCAGCCCGACGGGGAGGCAAGAGACCCAGTACTTC
CASSPTGRQETQYF
>NA|NA|TRBV5-6|TRBJ1-1
TGTGCCAGCAGCTTTTTACAGACCCCATGGGCTTTCTTT
CASSFLQTPWAFF
>TRBD2|NA|TRBV9|TRBJ2-7
TGTGCCAGCAGCAAATCTAGCGGGGGCTACGAGCAGTACTTC
CASSKSSGGYEQYF
>TRBD2|NA|TRBV11-3|TRBJ2-2
TGTGCCAGCAGCTTAGAAGGGACTAGTTCCACCGGGGAGCTGTTTTTT
CASSLEGTSSTGELFF
>NA|NA|TRBV5-1|TRBJ2-2
TGCGCCAGCAGCTTACCAGGCGGGGAGCTGTTTTTT
CASSLPGGELFF
>TRBD1|NA|TRBV30|TRBJ2-2
TGTGCCTGGAGTCAAGACAGGGGGCGCTGGGCCGGGGAGCTGTTTTTT
CAWSQDRGRWAGELFF
>NA|NA|TRBV30|TRBJ1-2
TGTGCCTGGACTGGAAAAAATTGGGGCTACACCTTC
CAWTGKNWGYTF
>NA|once|TRBV5-4|TRBJ2-5
TGTGCCAGCAGCTTGGGCCAGGGTGAGACCCAGTACTTC
CASSLGQGETQYF
>NA|NA|TRBV7-9|TRBJ1-1
TGTGCCAGCAGCTTACCAGCCCGAGGGACTGAAGCTTTCTTT
CASSLPARGTEAFF
>NA|NA|TRBV28|TRBJ2-3
TGTGCCAGCAACGGGACTCCGCAGGTTGATACGCAGTATTTT
CASNGTPQVDTQYF
>NA|NA|TRBV30|TRBJ2-1
TGTGCCTATCAGGGGGGAACCTCCTACAATGAGCAGTTCTTC
CAYQGGTSYNEQFF
>TRBD1|NA|TRBV7-8|TRBJ2-2
TGTGCCAGCAGCTTACTACAGGGGACCGGGGAGCTGTTTTTT
CASSLLQGTGELFF
>NA|NA|TRBV9|TRBJ2-5
TGTGCCAGCAGCGTAGGTCACGGGATCCAAGAGACCCAGTACTTC
CASSVGHGIQETQYF
>NA|NA|TRBV19|TRBJ1-2
TGTGCCAGTAGTCTCCGGACAGATTACTATGGCTACACCTTC
CASSLRTDYYGYTF
>NA|NA|TRBV6-6|TRBJ2-2
TGTGCCAGCATCGGGAACACCGGGGAGCTGTTTTTT
CASIGNTGELFF
>NA|NA|TRBV7-9|TRBJ1-6
TGTGCCAGCAGCTCACAAGGTTCACCCCTCCACTTT
CASSSQGSPLHF
>TRBD2|NA|TRBV4-1|TRBJ2-7
TGCGCCAGCAGCCCCCGGACTAGCGGGGGGTCTACCTACGAGCAGTACTTC
CASSPRTSGGSTYEQYF
>NA|NA|TRBV5-3|TRBJ1-5
TGTGCCAGAAGCCCTCGGCCCCAGCATTTT
CARSPRPQHF
>NA|NA|TRBV6-1|TRBJ1-5
TGTGCCAGCAGTGAAGCAGGCAGAAATCAGCCCCAGCATTTT
CASSEAGRNQPQHF
>NA|NA|TRBV7-2|TRBJ2-1
TGTGCCAGCAGCTTAGCTTCCCGGGGGCCCGAGAACAATGAGCAGTTCTTC
CASSLASRGPENNEQFF
>NA|NA|TRBV6-1|TRBJ1-2
TGTGCCAGCAGTGAACTAGACTATGGCTACACCTTC
CASSELDYGYTF
>TRBD2|once|TRBV18|TRBJ2-7
TGTGCCAGCTCACCAACTAGCGCCTACGAGCAGTACTTC
CASSPTSAYEQYF
>NA|NA|TRBV19|TRBJ2-1
TGTGCCAGTAGTTCTAGGGGAGATATTTCTGAGCAGTTCTTC
CASSSRGDISEQFF
>NA|once|TRBV2|TRBJ2-7
TGTGCCAGCAAGACTTGGTCCTACGAGCAGTACTTC
CASKTWSYEQYF
>NA|NA|TRBV5-4|TRBJ2-1
TGTGCCAGCAGCTTGGGTAGGTCCTACAATGAGCAGTTCTTC
CASSLGRSYNEQFF
>TRBD2|NA|TRBV15|TRBJ2-3
TGTGCCACCAGCAGGGTGCCTGAGGCGGGGGCGCAGTATTTT
CATSRVPEAGAQYF